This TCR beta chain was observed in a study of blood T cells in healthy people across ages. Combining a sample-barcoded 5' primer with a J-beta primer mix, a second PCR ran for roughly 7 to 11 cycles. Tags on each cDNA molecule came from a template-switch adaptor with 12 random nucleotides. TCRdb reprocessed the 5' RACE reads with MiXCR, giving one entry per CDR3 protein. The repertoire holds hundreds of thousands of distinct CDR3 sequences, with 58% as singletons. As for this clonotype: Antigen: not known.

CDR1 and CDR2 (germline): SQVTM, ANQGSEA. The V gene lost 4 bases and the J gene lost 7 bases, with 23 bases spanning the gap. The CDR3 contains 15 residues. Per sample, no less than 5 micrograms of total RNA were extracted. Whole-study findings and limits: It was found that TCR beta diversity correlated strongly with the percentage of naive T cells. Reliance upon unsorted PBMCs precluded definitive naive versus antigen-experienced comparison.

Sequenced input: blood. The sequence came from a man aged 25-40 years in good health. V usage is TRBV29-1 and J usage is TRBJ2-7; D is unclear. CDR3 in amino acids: CSVVGSSKFYNEQYF. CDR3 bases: TGCAGCGTTGTGGGTTCTAGTAAGTTCTACAATGAGCAGTACTTC.